This T cell receptor beta chain is from a study of human T cells and chemical hapten exposure. Whole-study context: After 6 days, upper back 0.01% DPC patch tests were scored.

This clonotype was detected ten times or more. TCRdb independently ran MiXCR on the RACE reads; one entry per CDR3 protein. Seen here are tens of thousands of distinct CDR3 sequences, about 10% observed once, and the top ten hold over 4%. The CDR3 has 14 amino acids. Germline V CDR1 and CDR2: MDHEN, SYDVKM. V lost 3 bases and J lost 1, with 9 bases in between. Time point defined: pre-sensitization, week 0. Treatment specified: therapeutic diphenylcyclopropenone sensitization with weekly scalp DPC. Blood draws came before every patch-test application. Alopecia patients between 18 and 70 years old and suitable for DPC were used as donors.

The TCR comes from a woman between 50 and 59 years old with alopecia areata. Some clones in this sample may be carry-over from other donors' samples. Sequenced here: whole blood, sampled in connection with sensitization to the hapten diphenylcyclopropenone (DPC). V gene TRBV28 combines with J gene TRBJ1-1; D is possibly TRBD1 (6 bases). Here the CDR3 DNA reads TGTGCCAGCAGTTTCACAGGGACGAACACTGAAGCTTTCTTT. This encodes CASSFTGTNTEAFF.